This passage covers 16 T cell receptor beta chains from one sample sequenced in a study of blood T cell repertoires in COVID-19. The protocol was immunoSEQ multiplex PCR, while the TCRdb copy is restricted to in-frame clones and leaves out a portion. The data contain 150,000 to 160,000 clones, roughly nine tenths of them singletons. Sequencing input: peripheral blood. Receptor source: a woman in her forties with acute or convalescent COVID-19.

This clone was detected a few times. This chain joins TRBV7-8 and TRBJ1-3, with D possibly TRBD1 on 6 matching bases. The CDR3 extends over 14 amino acids. The V end lost 2 bases, the J end lost 4 bases, and 9 bases lay between the germline ends. Germline CDR1 and CDR2: SGHVS and FQNEAQ. The CDR3 is CASSLLDSGNTIYF. Written as DNA, the CDR3 is TGTGCCAGCAGCTTATTGGACAGCGGAAACACCATATATTTT.

The V and J genes are TRBV4-2 and TRBJ2-1, with TRBD2 matching 7 bases. This CDR3 has 17 residues. Germline lookup yields CDR1 LGHNA and CDR2 YNFKEQ. The trim removed 0 bases at V and 2 bases at J, leaving 7 bases unmatched. CDR3 amino acids: CASSQDGAGVTYNEQFF. The DNA for the CDR3 is TGTGCCAGCAGCCAAGATGGGGCGGGAGTCACCTACAATGAGCAGTTCTTC.

The chain is built from TRBV9 and TRBJ1-1; a weak D match, TRBD1 (6 bases). CDR1 and CDR2 (germline): SGDLS, YYNGEE. Trimming pared 0 bases from V and 3 bases from J, leaving 15 bases between. This CDR3 comprises 16 residues. The CDR3 spells CASSVGPTGGHTEAFF. CDR3 sequence (DNA): TGTGCCAGCAGCGTAGGCCCAACCGGGGGGCACACTGAAGCTTTCTTT. The full variable domain, in which reference TRBV9 and TRBJ1-1 provide the parts outside the CDR3, is DSGVTQTPKHLITATGQRVTLRCSPRSGDLSVYWYQQSLDQGLQFLIQYYNGEERAKGNILERFSAQQFPDLHSELNLSSLELGDSALYFCASSVGPTGGHTEAFFGQGTRLTVV.

The V call is TRBV7-3, the J call TRBJ2-1; no clear D gene. The CDR3 covers 13 residues. Between the trimmed V and J ends, which lost 1 base and 5 bases, there was a span of 6 bases. Germline V gene data show CDR1 as SGHTA and CDR2 as FQGTGA. In DNA, the CDR3 is TGTGCCAGCAGCTTAATCCCAGACAATGAGCAGTTCTTC. Translated: CASSLIPDNEQFF. The full variable domain, with the rest looked up from reference TRBV7-3 and TRBJ2-1, is GAGVSQTPSNKVTEKGKYVELRCDPISGHTALYWYRQSLGQGPEFLIYFQGTGAADDSGLPNDRFFAVRPEGSVSTLKIQRTERGDSAVYLCASSLIPDNEQFFGPGTRLTVL.

This chain links TRBV7-8 with TRBJ2-7, with TRBD1 matching 11 bases. V shed 8 bases and J 5 bases; nucleotides not matched to a gene: 8. The CDR3 spans 14 residues. In germline, CDR1 is SGHVS, CDR2 FQNEAQ. As DNA, the CDR3 is TGTGCCAGCGCACAAGGACAGGGGGCCCACGAGCAGTACTTC. Translated: CASAQGQGAHEQYF.

The chain is built from TRBV6-5 and TRBJ1-1; 7 bases fit TRBD1. Germline CDR1 and CDR2: MNHEY and SVGAGI. The ends lost 5 bases at V and 0 bases at J; junction bases unmatched: 6. CDR3 length: 15 residues. CDR3 loop: CASSRDSLLNTEAFF. Written as DNA, the CDR3 is TGTGCCAGCAGTCGGGACAGCCTGCTGAACACTGAAGCTTTCTTT.

The chain carries TRBV5-3 and TRBJ2-6; 10 nucleotides agree with TRBD1. TRBV5-3 is designated an ORF whose function remains uncertain. The CDR3 consists of 18 residues. Unmatched junction bases numbered 13, after V lost 6 bases and J lost 4 bases. CDR3 in amino acids: CARTPRDRGLSGANVLTF. The CDR3 nucleotides read TGTGCCAGAACCCCCCGGGACAGGGGTCTTTCCGGGGCCAACGTCCTGACTTTC.

V and J are TRBV4-1 and TRBJ1-2; 11 positions agree with TRBD1. Germline trimming cut 3 bases from V and 7 bases from J; bases unmatched to any gene: 1. Germline V gives CDR1 MGHRA, CDR2 YSYEKL. The CDR3 extends over 13 amino acids. The CDR3 nucleotides read TGCGCCAGCAGCCAGGGGACAGGGGGTGGCTACACCTTC. Its translation is CASSQGTGGGYTF.

In this sample, this clone turned up once. V is TRBV29-1 and J is TRBJ1-2, with TRBD1 matching 7 bases. The CDR3 is 15 residues long. V trimming: 3 bases; J trimming: 4 bases; junction bases outside the gene matches: 11. Germline V gene sequence: CDR1 SQVTM, CDR2 ANQGSEA. Here the CDR3 DNA reads TGCAGCGTTGAGGAGGACAGGAAAAGCCTCTATGGCTACACCTTC. This gives the protein CSVEEDRKSLYGYTF.

The chain combines TRBV9 with TRBJ2-7; D remains unclear. CDR1 and CDR2 from the germline V gene are SGDLS and YYNGEE. Trimming left V 1 base short and J 0 bases short, with 11 bases between. The CDR3 length is 15 residues. The CDR3 nucleotides read TGTGCCAGCAGCGTATTTCCCGAGAGCTCCTACGAGCAGTACTTC. This sequence encodes CASSVFPESSYEQYF.

This clone was detected a few times. The J gene is TRBJ1-5, the V gene TRBV19; TRBD1 aligns across 11 bases. The length of the CDR3 is 16 residues. Germline CDR1 is LNHDA and CDR2 is SQIVND (reference sequence). After removal of 4 bases from V and 5 bases from J, the junction contained 7 bases not matched to a gene. CDR3 amino acids: CASSTKGQGAYQPQHF. CDR3 in DNA: TGTGCCAGTAGTACCAAAGGACAGGGGGCATATCAGCCCCAGCATTTT.

This clone was detected a few times. This sequence joins TRBV28 and TRBJ2-7, with D maybe TRBD1 (5 bases). This CDR3 comprises 17 residues. The V end lost 6 bases, the J end lost 0 bases, and 21 bases lay between the germline ends. The V gene's germline CDR1 is MDHEN and CDR2 SYDVKM. The CDR3 loop reads CASRQATQGYSSYEQYF. CDR3 coding DNA: TGTGCCAGCAGGCAAGCAACCCAGGGATATAGCTCCTACGAGCAGTACTTC.

The V call is TRBV11-2, the J call TRBJ2-7, with D tentatively TRBD1 (6 bases). V was cut by 4 bases and J by 4 bases, with 11 bases left in between. Germline V CDR1 and CDR2: SGHAT, FQNNGV. CDR3 length: 13 amino acids. For the CDR3, the DNA is TGTGCCAGCAGCTCAGGACAGACATACGAGCAGTACTTC. Translation: CASSSGQTYEQYF. Variable domain in full (rest from reference TRBV11-2 and TRBJ2-7): EAGVAQSPRYKIIEKRQSVAFWCNPISGHATLYWYQQILGQGPKLLIQFQNNGVVDDSQLPKDRFSAERLKGVDSTLKIQPAKLEDSAVYLCASSSGQTYEQYFGPGTRLTVT.

The V gene is TRBV6-5, the J gene TRBJ1-4; 7 positions match TRBD1. Germline lookup yields CDR1 MNHEY and CDR2 SVGAGI. Trimming cost V 1 base and J 7 bases; bases outside gene matches: 3. CDR3 length: 14 residues. CDR3 amino acids: CASSYYRDSEKLFF. The DNA of the CDR3 is TGTGCCAGCAGTTACTATAGGGACAGTGAAAAACTGTTTTTT.

The chain couples TRBV14 to TRBJ2-2; no clear D gene. Germline CDR1 is SGHDN and CDR2 is FVKESK. The CDR3 has 15 residues. V was pared by 1 base and J by 5 bases, with 11 bases between. This CDR3 is CASSQVSATTGELFF. The CDR3 DNA follows: TGTGCCAGCAGCCAAGTTTCCGCAACAACCGGGGAGCTGTTTTTT.

V gene TRBV24-1 combines with J gene TRBJ2-7; the D gene is possibly TRBD1 (5 bases). The CDR3 runs 15 residues. V shed 4 bases and J shed 5 bases, with 17 bases lying between them. Germline V gives CDR1 KGHDR, CDR2 SFDVKD. CDR3 DNA: TGTGCCACCAGTGAACACCTTACAGGTAGGAACGAGCAGTACTTC. Its protein is CATSEHLTGRNEQYF.